These T cell receptor beta chains were read from a single sample in a study of cytomegalovirus exposure and HLA in healthy donors. Sequenced by immunoSEQ multiplex PCR; TCRdb stores in-frame clones only, minus some. The sample lists roughly 200,000 clones; around 77% were seen once. Material: PBMCs. The receptor set was obtained from a woman between 25 and 40 years old in good health and CMV-seronegative. CDR3s include the opening cysteine and the closing phenylalanine or tryptophan. Each record gives: clone size, D gene, V gene, J gene, CDR3 DNA, CDR3 protein. D genes are given only for firm matches. Rows may omit the clone size; those that give it use once, few, many or a size class.

NA	TRBD2	TRBV19	TRBJ2-1	TGTGCCAGTAGTATCGAGCGGGAGAGGGGAGAGCAGTTCTTC	CASSIERERGEQFF
few	TRBD1	TRBV7-2	TRBJ2-1	TGTGCCAGCAGCCTAATAAGACAGGGGCTGAGGACTCCGATCTTC	CASSLIRQGLRTPIF
NA	NA	TRBV2	TRBJ2-7	TGTGCCAGCAGTCCTAAGGACAGCTACGAGCAGTACTTC	CASSPKDSYEQYF
few	NA	TRBV11-2	TRBJ2-7	TGTGCCAGCAGCCGACCTCCGCAGGGCGGGGGCTCCGAGCAGTACTTC	CASSRPPQGGGSEQYF
once	NA	TRBV4-2	TRBJ2-3	TGTGCCAGCAGCCAGCCCCGTGAGGACTGGAACACAGATACGCAGTATTTT	CASSQPREDWNTDTQYF
NA	NA	TRBV7-2	TRBJ2-7	TGTGCCAGCAGCTTAGGGGGAGGAACCTATTACGAGCAGTACTTC	CASSLGGGTYYEQYF
few	NA	TRBV5-1	TRBJ2-7	TGCGCCAGCAGCTTGAATAGTTTGAAAACCTACGAGCAGTACTTC	CASSLNSLKTYEQYF
few	NA	TRBV28	TRBJ1-4	TGTGCCAGCAGTTTACGACAGGCGGCCGTCTCGCATAATGAAAAACTGTTTTTT	CASSLRQAAVSHNEKLFF
NA	TRBD1	TRBV5-1	TRBJ1-5	TGCGCCAGCAGCCTGACAGGGGTCGGAAACCAGCCCCAGCATTTT	CASSLTGVGNQPQHF
NA	TRBD2	TRBV29-1	TRBJ2-7	TGCAGCGCCACGGGGGGGGTCTCCTACGAGCAGTACTTC	CSATGGVSYEQYF
NA	TRBD2	TRBV14	TRBJ2-1	TGTGCCAGCAGCCAAGGGTCCCTGACTAGCGGGGGGGCTTATGAGCAGTTCTTC	CASSQGSLTSGGAYEQFF
few	NA	TRBV11-2	TRBJ2-2	TGTGCCAGCAGCTTTACAGGGACGGGGGGACCCGGGGAGCTGTTTTTT	CASSFTGTGGPGELFF
NA	NA	TRBV2	TRBJ1-6	TGTGCCAGCAGTGAAGAGCGGGATTCACCCCTCCACTTT	CASSEERDSPLHF
NA	TRBD1	TRBV28	TRBJ1-5	TGTGCCAGCAGTTCCTTGGACAGGGACGTTCAGCCCCAGCATTTT	CASSSLDRDVQPQHF
NA	TRBD1	TRBV7-2	TRBJ2-7	TGTGCCAGCAGCTTAGTGGCAGGGGGAAACGAGCAGTACTTC	CASSLVAGGNEQYF
few	NA	TRBV30	TRBJ1-6	TGTGCCTGGAGTGTAGAGATTTTCTATAATTCACCCCTCCACTTT	CAWSVEIFYNSPLHF
few	TRBD1	TRBV6-5	TRBJ2-7	TGTGCCAGCAGTTACGGGACAGGGGGTTACGAGCAGTACTTC	CASSYGTGGYEQYF
NA	TRBD2	TRBV5-5	TRBJ2-7	TGTGCCAGCAGCTTGGCGGGGGGGGCCTACGAGCAGTACTTC	CASSLAGGAYEQYF
NA	NA	TRBV28	TRBJ2-7	TGTGCCAGCAGTTTAAGAGCTGAGGAGCAGTACTTC	CASSLRAEEQYF
NA	NA	TRBV4-1	TRBJ1-2	TGCGCCAGCAGCCAGAGGTCACGTAAAAGGAGCTATGGCTACACCTTC	CASSQRSRKRSYGYTF
once	NA	TRBV10-2	TRBJ1-1	TGCGCCAGCAGTGAAGTGAGAGTGAGGGCTGAAGCTTTCTTT	CASSEVRVRAEAFF
NA	TRBD2	TRBV2	TRBJ2-1	TGTGCCAGCAGTGGCCGACCGGGACTAGCGGGACTGTTCTTC	CASSGRPGLAGLFF
NA	NA	TRBV6-5	TRBJ1-5	TGTGCCAGCAGCCTGACAAACTATCAGCCCCAGCATTTT	CASSLTNYQPQHF
NA	NA	TRBV7-3	TRBJ2-1	TGTGCCAGCAGCCTCGGACAGCCTACCTACAATGAGCAGTTCTTC	CASSLGQPTYNEQFF
NA	TRBD2	TRBV28	TRBJ2-3	TGTGCCAGCAGTCCGACTAGCGGGAGGGTCCTTGGGGCTACGCAGTATTTT	CASSPTSGRVLGATQYF
few	NA	TRBV7-6	TRBJ2-7	TGTGCCAGCAGCTCCCCGGGACTGGCTTACGAGCAGTACTTC	CASSSPGLAYEQYF
NA	NA	TRBV5-4	TRBJ2-1	TGTGCCAGCAGTAGGACTGCCGACAATGAGCAGTTCTTC	CASSRTADNEQFF
NA	NA	TRBV7-2	TRBJ1-2	TGTGCCAGCAGCTTCCTCCAGGGTGACTATGGCTACACCTTC	CASSFLQGDYGYTF
NA	TRBD1	TRBV6-5	TRBJ2-7	TGTGCCAGCAGCCAACCCGGACAGGGCTCCTACGAGCAGTACTTC	CASSQPGQGSYEQYF
NA	NA	TRBV10-3	TRBJ1-1	TGTGCCATCAGACCCGGACAGCAGAACACTGAAGCTTTCTTT	CAIRPGQQNTEAFF
few	TRBD2	TRBV9	TRBJ2-3	TGTGCCAGCAGCGGATGGCCCCGACTAGCGGGGACAGATACGCAGTATTTT	CASSGWPRLAGTDTQYF
NA	TRBD1	TRBV7-3	TRBJ1-1	TGTGCCAGCAGCCTTCATGGACAGGGGGCGGGAACTGAAGCTTTCTTT	CASSLHGQGAGTEAFF
NA	TRBD1	TRBV5-1	TRBJ2-7	TGCGCCAGCAGCGGGACAGGGTTACACTCCTACGAGCAGTACTTC	CASSGTGLHSYEQYF
NA	TRBD1	TRBV30	TRBJ1-6	TGTGCCTCGGGACAGGGGTATAATTCACCCCTCCACTTT	CASGQGYNSPLHF
NA	NA	TRBV5-1	TRBJ1-5	TGCGCCAGCAGCCCGGAGAGCAATCAGCCCCAGCATTTT	CASSPESNQPQHF
NA	NA	TRBV29-1	TRBJ2-7	TGCAGCGTTGAAAGGGGCCACGAGCAGTACTTC	CSVERGHEQYF
few	NA	TRBV4-2	TRBJ1-4	TGTGCCAGCATGGACAGTTGGTCAGGAAAACTGTTTTTT	CASMDSWSGKLFF
NA	TRBD2	TRBV2	TRBJ2-5	TGTGCCAGCAGTGGGCGGACTAGCTATTCCGGGACCCAGTACTTC	CASSGRTSYSGTQYF
NA	NA	TRBV9	TRBJ2-1	TGTGCCAGCAGCGCCGGCGGGGGCCCCTACAATGAGCAGTTCTTC	CASSAGGGPYNEQFF
NA	NA	TRBV10-2	TRBJ2-7	TGCGCCAGCAGGGAGTTTGGCGGGGACTACGAGCAGTACTTC	CASREFGGDYEQYF